This TCR beta chain was captured in a study of cytomegalovirus exposure and HLA in healthy donors. Study-wide results and limits: Productive rates of about 87% or about 30% were seen for most TCR beta V segments in an earlier analysis. Reports credit the classifier with highly specific, highly sensitive diagnosis of cytomegalovirus status.

The germline V gene has CDR1 SGHNT and CDR2 YENEEA. The V and J ends lost 1 base and 0 bases, in that order; junction bases with no gene match: 5. This CDR3 is built from 17 residues. Vbeta (60) and Jbeta (13) primers were used in the PCR. Libraries were prepared by immunoSEQ multiplex PCR; TCRdb keeps only in-frame clonotypes and omits some of them. The sample lists under 150,000 clones, more than 75% seen once, with 4% to 6.5% in the top ten. With regard to this clone: The antigen is undetermined.

The sequence derives from a young woman in good health and CMV-seronegative. Sequencing input: PBMCs. The rearrangement uses TRBV11-3 and TRBJ1-3; TRBD1 agrees at 8 bases. CDR3 sequence reads: CASSLGTGQSSGNTIYF. CDR3 DNA sequence: TGTGCCAGCAGCTTAGGGACAGGGCAGAGCTCTGGAAACACCATATATTTT.